This TCR beta chain came from a study of OX40 agonist ivuxolimab in advanced cancers. Profiled with immunoSEQ multiplex PCR; TCRdb holds only in-frame clones, not every one. The sample has some 50,000 clones, nearly 85% seen once. V lost 0 bases to trimming and J lost 0 bases, with 9 bases between them. There are 15 residues in the CDR3. The germline V gene has CDR1 MNHEY and CDR2 SVGAGI. The chain is built from TRBV6-5 and TRBJ2-7; D gene unclear. This specimen was CD4+ or CD8+ T cells sorted from blood, taken in a trial of the OX40 agonist ivuxolimab. This sequence was found in an adult with an advanced solid tumor such as melanoma, head and neck, liver or kidney cancer. CDR3 bases: TGTGCCAGCAGTTACTCAGGTCCGTTCTCCTACGAGCAGTACTTC. It specifies CASSYSGPFSYEQYF.